One and the same sample provided the 25 T cell receptor beta chains below, sequenced in a study of T cell repertoires in cytomegalovirus infection (dated by TCRdb to the late 2010s). Sequencing instrument: Illumina HiSeq 1500. TCRdb passed the public sequencing reads through fastp at Q25 and MiXCR, retaining productive beta sequences. All rows with the same CDR3 protein become a single entry with the most common DNA and genes. This sample is represented by some 180,000 distinct CDR3 sequences; approximately 20% of them were singletons. The top ten clones comprise just under 3% of the sample. The material sequenced was PBMCs. These receptors came from a human donor in good health (CMV status not recorded). Some clones in this sample may be carry-over from other donors' samples.

The J gene is TRBJ1-5, the V gene TRBV19; 7 nucleotides line up with TRBD1. The junction had 13 bases not matched to a gene; V was cut back by 5 bases and J by 0 bases. Germline assignment: CDR1 LNHDA and CDR2 SQIVND (reference sequence). The CDR3 loop spans 18 amino acids. CDR3 in DNA: TGTGCCAGTAGTGCCGCCTCGACAGGGCGGATTAGCAATCAGCCCCAGCATTTT. It is translated as CASSAASTGRISNQPQHF. Full variable domain (missing parts from reference TRBV19 and TRBJ1-5): DGGITQSPKYLFRKEGQNVTLSCEQNLNHDAMYWYRQDPGQGLRLIYYSQIVNDFQKGDIAEGYSVSREKKESFPLTVTSAQKNPTAFYLCASSAASTGRISNQPQHFGDGTRLSIL.

This clonotype was observed at least ten times. This sequence joins TRBV7-3 and TRBJ2-1; the match to TRBD1 covers 11 bases. The length of the CDR3 is 12 residues. V lost 8 bases and J lost 6; bases outside the gene matches: 0. CDR1 and CDR2 (germline): SGHTA, FQGTGA. As DNA, the CDR3 is TGTGCCAGCGGGACAGGGGGCAATGAGCAGTTCTTC. Protein product: CASGTGGNEQFF.

This CDR3 reads CASSVVGIGQGSYEQYF. In nucleotides, the CDR3 is TGTGCCAGCAGCGTAGTGGGTATAGGACAGGGGTCCTACGAGCAGTACTTC. The chain is built from TRBV7-8 and TRBJ2-7; 9 bases are a match to TRBD1. Germline-derived CDR1 and CDR2 are SGHVS and FQNEAQ. This CDR3 is 17 amino acids long. V lost 5 bases, J lost 1 base, and 12 bases stayed unmatched.

The chain is built from TRBV20-1 and TRBJ2-1; TRBD2 aligns across 8 bases. V lost 0 bases to trimming and J lost 3 bases; unmatched junction nucleotides: 10. In germline, CDR1 is DFQATT, CDR2 SNEGSKA (reference sequence). CDR3 length: 17 residues. CDR3 region: CSARDTQAGAFYNEQFF. As DNA, the CDR3 is TGCAGTGCTAGAGATACCCAAGCGGGGGCCTTCTACAATGAGCAGTTCTTC.

The sample holds a few counts of this clonotype. This chain links TRBV29-1 with TRBJ2-1; either TRBD1 or TRBD2 may supply D (5 bases each). The CDR3 sequence is 13 residues long. V shed 7 bases and J shed 3 bases, with 13 bases lying between them. Germline V gene lookup returns CDR1 SQVTM and CDR2 ANQGSEA. As DNA, the CDR3 is TGCAGCGATACCGGGACCCTCTACAATGAGCAGTTCTTC. Its protein product is CSDTGTLYNEQFF.

Written as DNA, the CDR3 is TGCAGCTCCCGGGAGAACACTGAAGCTTTCTTT. It codes for CSSRENTEAFF. The chain uses TRBV29-1 and TRBJ1-1; D is undetermined. Germline V CDR1 and CDR2: SQVTM, ANQGSEA. The ends were cut back, 8 bases at V and 1 base at J, with 8 bases in the middle. The CDR3 is 11 amino acids.

At least ten counts were recorded for this clonotype. V usage is TRBV7-2 and J usage is TRBJ1-2, with a possible D match to TRBD1 (5 bases). From germline, CDR1 is SGHTA and CDR2 FQGNSA. Trimming cost V 4 bases and J 5 bases, with 20 bases left between them. The CDR3 contains 16 residues. This CDR3 reads CASSSLGPAGRYGYTF. Here the CDR3 DNA reads TGTGCCAGCAGCTCGCTGGGACCGGCAGGGAGGTATGGCTACACCTTC.

The table lists this clonotype with many counts. This chain joins TRBV7-9 and TRBJ2-2; 7 nucleotides align to TRBD1. CDR1 SEHNR and CDR2 FQNEAQ come from the germline V gene (reference sequence). CDR3 length: 16 amino acids. V was pared by 4 bases and J by 3 bases, with 8 bases of the junction left unmatched. The CDR3 region is CASSSRDRSHTGELFF. For the CDR3, the DNA is TGTGCCAGCAGCTCACGGGACAGAAGTCACACCGGGGAGCTGTTTTTT.

The chain uses TRBV10-1 and TRBJ1-3; TRBD1 is a possible D gene (5 bases). V lost 0 bases, J lost 4 bases, and 10 bases lay in between. Germline CDR1 WNHNN, CDR2 SYGVQD (reference sequence). CDR3 length: 15 residues. The CDR3, as DNA: TGCGCCAGCAGTGAGTCCCAGGGCGACGGAAACACCATATATTTT. Its translation: CASSESQGDGNTIYF.

The V gene is TRBV12-3 or TRBV12-4, the J gene TRBJ1-3; the D gene is possibly TRBD1 (6 bases). Trimming removed 5 bases from V and 0 bases from J, with 11 bases in between. This CDR3 region has 15 residues. The CDR3: CASSRTAVSGNTIYF. The CDR3 nucleotides are TGTGCCAGCAGTAGGACAGCGGTCTCTGGAAACACCATATATTTT.

The CDR3 DNA sequence: TGCAGTGCTAGAGATCCACGGAGTAGCGGGGGGAACACCGGGGAGCTGTTTTTT. This gives the protein CSARDPRSSGGNTGELFF. The gene calls are TRBV20-1 and TRBJ2-2, with 9 positions matching TRBD2. The trim removed 0 bases at V and 1 base at J, leaving 9 bases unmatched. CDR3 length: 18 amino acids. Germline values: CDR1 DFQATT, CDR2 SNEGSKA (reference sequence).

The V call is TRBV5-1, the J call TRBJ2-7; TRBD1 agrees at 11 bases. V trimming: 3 bases; J trimming: 5 bases; junction bases outside the gene matches: 7. Germline lookup yields CDR1 SGHRS and CDR2 YFSETQ. This CDR3 is built from 15 residues. CDR3 bases: TGCGCCAGCAGCTGGAGGGACAGGGGGACCGACGAGCAGTACTTC. It translates to CASSWRDRGTDEQYF. The variable domain in full, with the rest retrieved from reference TRBV5-1 and TRBJ2-7, is KAGVTQTPRYLIKTRGQQVTLSCSPISGHRSVSWYQQTPGQGLQFLFEYFSETQRNKGNFPGRFSGRQFSNSRSEMNVSTLELGDSALYLCASSWRDRGTDEQYFGPGTRLTVT.

This clonotype was seen a handful of times. V is TRBV2 and J is TRBJ1-1; D perhaps matches TRBD1 (6 bases). This CDR3 contains 13 residues. Germline CDR1 SNHLY, CDR2 FYNNEI. Trimming shortened V by 3 bases and J by 4 bases, and 9 bases separated the two germline ends. CDR3 region: CASSDQGPTEAFF. The DNA for the CDR3 is TGTGCCAGCAGTGACCAGGGGCCCACTGAAGCTTTCTTT.

The chain employs TRBV12-3 or TRBV12-4 and TRBJ1-1, with TRBD1 matching 9 bases. Trimming cost V 2 bases and J 6 bases; bases outside gene matches: 7. The CDR3 totals 15 residues. This CDR3 reads CASSLTGQGRSEAFF. In nucleotides, the CDR3 is TGTGCCAGCAGTTTAACAGGACAGGGGAGGTCTGAAGCTTTCTTT.

This clonotype has a handful of counts. CDR3 residues: CSAGHRQDTQYF. The DNA for the CDR3 is TGCAGTGCTGGCCACCGTCAAGATACGCAGTATTTT. The V gene is TRBV20-1, the J gene TRBJ2-3; no clear D. This CDR3 is 12 amino acids long. V lost 5 bases and J 5 bases, leaving 11 bases between the germline ends. Per the germline V gene, CDR1 is DFQATT and CDR2 is SNEGSKA (reference sequence).

The V call is TRBV5-1, the J call TRBJ2-2; the D is unclear. This CDR3 is 15 amino acids long. Trimming cost V 1 base and J 1 base, with 8 bases left between them. Germline CDR1 and CDR2: SGHRS and YFSETQ. Written as DNA, the CDR3 is TGCGCCAGCAGCTTGCAGCCAGGGAACACCGGGGAGCTGTTTTTT. It encodes CASSLQPGNTGELFF.

This chain joins TRBV19 and TRBJ1-1, with no clear D. V was pared by 3 bases and J by 7 bases, with 9 bases between. The germline V gene encodes CDR1 LNHDA and CDR2 SQIVND (reference sequence). The CDR3 length is 12 residues. CDR3 protein: CASSINRVEAFF. CDR3 DNA: TGTGCCAGTAGTATTAACAGAGTTGAAGCTTTCTTT.

This clonotype was recorded at least ten times. The chain carries TRBV7-8 and TRBJ1-2; no firm D call. Germline loops: CDR1 SGHVS, CDR2 FQNEAQ. This CDR3 has 15 residues. The V end lost 1 base, the J end lost 0 bases, and 9 bases lay between the germline ends. The CDR3 loop is CASSLDAAANYGYTF. CDR3 sequence (DNA): TGTGCCAGCAGCTTAGATGCAGCAGCTAACTATGGCTACACCTTC.

Note on this clonotype: One base away lies a much larger clone, so this may be a sequencing read error. The V gene is TRBV28, the J gene TRBJ1-6; D not certain. The CDR3 extends over 17 amino acids. V was shortened by 2 bases and J by 1 base, with 12 bases between the two germline ends. The germline V gene has CDR1 MDHEN and CDR2 SYDVKM. The CDR3 is CASSLGVHRSYNSPLHF. The CDR3 bases are TGTGCCAGCAGTTTAGGGGTCCATAGATCCTATAATTCACCCCTCCACTTT.

The V and J genes are TRBV5-1 and TRBJ1-1; maybe TRBD1 (5 bases). This CDR3 has 13 residues. The germline V gene encodes CDR1 SGHRS and CDR2 YFSETQ. V was pared by 2 bases and J by 4 bases, with 9 bases between. CDR3 in DNA: TGCGCCAGCAGCTTCGACGGGACCACTGAAGCTTTCTTT. Encoded protein: CASSFDGTTEAFF.

This clonotype was detected only a few times. The gene calls are TRBV4-1 and TRBJ1-2, with no clear D. Germline lookup yields CDR1 MGHRA and CDR2 YSYEKL. Trimming stripped 0 bases from V and 7 bases from J, with 9 bases between. There are 13 residues in the CDR3. DNA for the CDR3: TGCGCCAGCAGCCAAGATCCCGGGTTTGGCTACACCTTC. Amino acid sequence: CASSQDPGFGYTF.

There are a few counts of this clonotype. The chain employs TRBV4-3 and TRBJ2-1; TRBD2 matches 7 bases. Germline CDR1 is LGHNA and CDR2 is YSLEER. CDR3 length equals 13 residues. The V and J ends lost 1 base and 10 bases, in that order; junction bases with no gene match: 4. In nucleotides, the CDR3 is TGCGCCAGCAGCCAAGTTTCAGCGGGAGAGCAGTTCTTC. Its protein product is CASSQVSAGEQFF.

The J gene is TRBJ1-5, the V gene TRBV19; D call uncertain. Deletions cut 3 bases from V and 3 bases from J, with 12 bases between. The CDR3 totals 15 residues. CDR1 is LNHDA and CDR2 is SQIVND in the germline V gene (reference sequence). CDR3 loop: CASSMMGGFNQPQHF. CDR3 bases: TGTGCCAGTAGTATGATGGGCGGGTTCAATCAGCCCCAGCATTTT.

The V gene is TRBV7-4, the J gene TRBJ2-7, with a tentative D call TRBD2 (6 bases). Germline V gene data show CDR1 as SGHVT and CDR2 as SQSDAQ. Trimming took off 1 base at V and 6 bases at J, with 16 bases between the two ends. The CDR3 has 15 residues. The CDR3 coding sequence is TGTGCCAGCAGCTTAGGAGGAGGGCCGGCCCCCGAGCAGTACTTC. The encoded protein is CASSLGGGPAPEQYF.

There are a few counts of this clonotype. The rearrangement joins TRBV7-2 to TRBJ2-1; TRBD2 aligns across 16 bases. J was trimmed by 9 bases and V by 2 bases; bases with no gene match: 16. This CDR3 region has 20 residues. Germline V gene data show CDR1 as SGHTA and CDR2 as FQGNSA. The CDR3 bases are TGTGCCAGCAGCTTACGACCTCCGGGACTAGCGGGAGGGCGCCAGGGTGAGCAGTTCTTC. It encodes CASSLRPPGLAGGRQGEQFF.